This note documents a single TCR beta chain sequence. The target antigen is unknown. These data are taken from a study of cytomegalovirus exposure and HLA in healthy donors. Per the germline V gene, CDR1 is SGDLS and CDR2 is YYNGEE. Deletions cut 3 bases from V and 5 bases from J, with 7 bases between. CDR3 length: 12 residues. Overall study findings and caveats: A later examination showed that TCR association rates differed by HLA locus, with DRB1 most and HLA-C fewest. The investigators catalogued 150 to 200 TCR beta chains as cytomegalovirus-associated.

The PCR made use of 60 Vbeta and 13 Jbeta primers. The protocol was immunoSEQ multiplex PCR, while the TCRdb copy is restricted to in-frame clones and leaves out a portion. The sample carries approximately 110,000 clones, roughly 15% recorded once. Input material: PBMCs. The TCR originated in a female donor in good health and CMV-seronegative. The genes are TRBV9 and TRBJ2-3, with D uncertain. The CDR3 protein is CASSESLDTQYF. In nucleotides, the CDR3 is TGTGCCAGCAGCGAAAGCCTAGATACGCAGTATTTT.